This T cell receptor beta chain was documented in a study of preoperative IRX-2 immunotherapy in early breast cancer. This CDR3 comprises 14 residues. Regarding treatment: preoperative locoregional IRX-2 cytokine immunotherapy. Preoperative locoregional IRX-2 cytokine immunotherapy was tested in the phase Ib source study. Libraries were prepared by immunoSEQ multiplex PCR; TCRdb keeps only in-frame clonotypes and omits some of them. Of about 38,000 clones listed, 82% are singletons. The specimen was lymph node tissue, collected after IRX-2 immunotherapy. The TCR sequence derives from a human donor with breast cancer. V is TRBV1 and J is TRBJ1-1. TRBV1 is a documented pseudogene. The CDR3 coding sequence is TGCGCCAGCAGCCAAGACGGGGGGCCCACTGAAGCTTTCTTT. This encodes CASSQDGGPTEAFF.